A single sample is the source of the 2 T cell receptor beta chains below, sequenced in a study of OX40 agonist ivuxolimab in advanced cancers. Measured with immunoSEQ multiplex PCR; TCRdb has only the in-frame clones, and not every one. In the table there are tens of thousands of clones, around 88% of which are singletons. The sequencing here drew on CD4+ or CD8+ T cells sorted from blood, taken in a trial of the OX40 agonist ivuxolimab. These receptors all come from an adult with an advanced solid tumor such as melanoma, head and neck, liver or kidney cancer.

The genes are TRBV7-9 and TRBJ2-1; no definite D call. The CDR3 runs to 18 residues. From germline, CDR1 is SEHNR and CDR2 FQNEAQ (reference sequence). V dropped 2 bases and J dropped 1 base, with 18 bases sitting between them. The CDR3 sequence is CASSLINLGRLSYNEQFF. The CDR3 nucleotides are TGTGCCAGCAGCTTAATCAATTTGGGCAGGCTGTCCTACAATGAGCAGTTCTTC.

This clone was detected only once. The chain carries TRBV28 and TRBJ1-2; 8 bases line up with TRBD1. Per germline, CDR1 MDHEN and CDR2 SYDVKM. The CDR3 covers 14 residues. The V and J ends lost 4 bases and 8 bases, in that order; junction bases with no gene match: 9. CDR3 loop: CASSSGQGRIGYTF. CDR3 in DNA: TGTGCCAGCAGTTCCGGACAGGGAAGAATCGGCTACACCTTC.